This is a list of T cell receptor beta chains from one sample in a study of OX40 agonist ivuxolimab in advanced cancers. Assay used: immunoSEQ multiplex PCR; TCRdb lists only in-frame clones, some missing. The sample includes roughly 34,000 clones, about 83% of them seen just once. The specimen was CD4+ or CD8+ T cells sorted from blood, collected in a trial of the OX40 agonist ivuxolimab. These receptor sequences come from an adult with an advanced solid tumor such as melanoma, head and neck, liver or kidney cancer. CDR3s include the opening cysteine and the closing phenylalanine or tryptophan. D genes are given only for firm matches. For some rows the clone size is stated as once, few or many, or as a class when expanded; others skip it.

clone_size | j_call | v_call | d_call | cdr3_aa | cdr3_nt
once | TRBJ2-5 | TRBV7-3 | TRBD2 | CASSSGLAGGETQYF | TGTGCCAGCAGCTCGGGACTAGCGGGAGGGGAGACCCAGTACTTC
NA | TRBJ2-7 | TRBV7-2 | NA | CASSLRPGRSYEQYF | TGTGCCAGCAGCTTACGTCCAGGGCGGTCCTACGAGCAGTACTTC
NA | TRBJ2-4 | TRBV28 | TRBD2 | CASRKTSGSAKNIQYF | TGTGCCAGCAGAAAAACTAGCGGGAGTGCCAAAAACATTCAGTACTTC
NA | TRBJ1-4 | TRBV11-2 | NA | CASSPDRVNEKLFF | TGTGCCAGCAGCCCTGACAGAGTTAACGAAAAACTGTTTTTT
NA | TRBJ1-1 | TRBV10-3 | NA | CAISEREGYTEAFF | TGTGCCATCAGTGAGCGAGAGGGGTACACTGAAGCTTTCTTT
NA | TRBJ1-5 | TRBV27 | NA | CASRRSGINQPQHF | TGTGCCAGCAGACGGTCAGGGATCAATCAGCCCCAGCATTTT
NA | TRBJ2-2 | TRBV7-2 | NA | CASSQEGASGELFF | TGTGCCAGCAGTCAAGAGGGAGCATCCGGGGAGCTGTTTTTT
NA | TRBJ2-7 | TRBV7-8 | NA | CASSLAGTALREQYF | TGTGCCAGCAGCTTAGCGGGGACCGCCCTTCGCGAGCAGTACTTC
NA | TRBJ2-3 | TRBV5-1 | NA | CASSSQGVDTQYF | TGCGCCAGCAGCTCACAGGGTGTAGATACGCAGTATTTT
NA | TRBJ2-7 | TRBV29-1 | NA | CSVARQGTWNEQYF | TGCAGCGTTGCCCGCCAGGGGACCTGGAACGAGCAGTACTTC
NA | TRBJ2-7 | TRBV5-6 | NA | CASSLAPDEQYF | TGTGCCAGCAGCTTGGCCCCGGACGAGCAGTACTTC
NA | TRBJ1-5 | TRBV6-4 | TRBD1 | CASSFRGLNQPQHF | TGTGCCAGCAGTTTCAGGGGGTTGAATCAGCCCCAGCATTTT
NA | TRBJ2-4 | TRBV5-6 | NA | CASSSQLAGKNIQYF | TGTGCCAGCAGCTCACAATTGGCGGGCAAAAACATTCAGTACTTC
NA | TRBJ2-7 | TRBV6-1 | NA | CASSLTYEQYF | TGTGCCAGCAGTCTTACCTACGAGCAGTACTTC
NA | TRBJ1-2 | TRBV5-1 | TRBD1 | CASSLVGTGMYGYTF | TGCGCCAGCAGCTTGGTTGGGACAGGGATGTATGGCTACACCTTC
few | TRBJ2-3 | TRBV6-5 | TRBD1 | CASSSPGQVSTDTQYF | TGTGCCAGCAGTTCCCCCGGACAGGTTAGCACAGATACGCAGTATTTT